The clone carrying this TCR beta chain was detected ten times or more. Original processing notes: Using the CDR3 differences seen across clinicopathological groups, the authors built a distant-metastasis classifier for papillary thyroid cancer, which was meant to discriminate distant-metastatic patients. TCRdb ran MiXCR on the PCR reads. What appears here as the V and J calls and clone size reflects TCRdb's work, not the paper's. The sample holds roughly 93,000 clones; roughly 12% are singletons and the top ten take 11%. Germline loops: CDR1 MDHEN, CDR2 SYDVKM. This CDR3 contains 15 residues. The V gene end was trimmed by 1 base and the J gene end by 7 bases; junction bases not matched to a gene: 6. This specimen comes from a study of metastatic and nonmetastatic thyroid tumors. Study-wide context: Samples came from malignant and benign thyroid patients, and repertoires were compared across blood and tumor or nodule tissue.

Thyroid surgery had not been preceded by any treatment in any patient. The rearrangement uses TRBV28 and TRBJ1-4, with TRBD1 matching over 7 bases. The TCR originated in a female donor with papillary thyroid cancer or a benign thyroid nodule (not recorded which). Some clones in this sample may be carry-over from other donors' samples. The sequencing input was blood. The CDR3 DNA sequence: TGTGCCAGCAGTTTATTAAGGGGGCGAGGTGAAAAACTGTTTTTT. Encoded protein: CASSLLRGRGEKLFF.